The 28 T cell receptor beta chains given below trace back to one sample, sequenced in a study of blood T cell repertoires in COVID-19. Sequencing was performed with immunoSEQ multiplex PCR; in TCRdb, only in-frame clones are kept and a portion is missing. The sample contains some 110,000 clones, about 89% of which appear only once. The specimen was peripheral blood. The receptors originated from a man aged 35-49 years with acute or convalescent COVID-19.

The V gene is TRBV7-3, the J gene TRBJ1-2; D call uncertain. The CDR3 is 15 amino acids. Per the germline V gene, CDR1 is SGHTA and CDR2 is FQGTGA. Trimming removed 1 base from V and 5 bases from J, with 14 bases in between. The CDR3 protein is CASSLNRGSEYGYTF. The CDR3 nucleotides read TGTGCCAGCAGCTTAAATCGGGGTTCGGAGTATGGCTACACCTTC.

DNA of the CDR3: TGTGCCAGTAGTATTAGCGCAGGGAACACTGAAGCTTTCTTT. It translates to CASSISAGNTEAFF. The chain carries TRBV19 and TRBJ1-1; D not resolved. The CDR3 is made up of 14 amino acids. CDR1 and CDR2 from the germline V gene are LNHDA and SQIVND (reference sequence). V shed 3 bases and J shed 1 base, with 9 bases lying between them.

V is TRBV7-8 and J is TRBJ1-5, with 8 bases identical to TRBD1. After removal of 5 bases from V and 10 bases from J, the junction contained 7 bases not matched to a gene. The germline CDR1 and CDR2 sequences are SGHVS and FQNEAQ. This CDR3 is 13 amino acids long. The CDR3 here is CASSQMGQEPQHF. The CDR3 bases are TGTGCCAGCAGCCAAATGGGACAGGAACCCCAGCATTTT.

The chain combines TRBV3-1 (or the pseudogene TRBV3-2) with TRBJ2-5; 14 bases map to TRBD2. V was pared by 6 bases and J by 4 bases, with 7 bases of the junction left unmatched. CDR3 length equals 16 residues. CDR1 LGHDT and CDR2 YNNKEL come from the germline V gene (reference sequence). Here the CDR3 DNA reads TGTGCCAGCAGTTCCGGACTAGCGGGAGGCCGAGAGACCCAGTACTTC. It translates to CASSSGLAGGRETQYF.

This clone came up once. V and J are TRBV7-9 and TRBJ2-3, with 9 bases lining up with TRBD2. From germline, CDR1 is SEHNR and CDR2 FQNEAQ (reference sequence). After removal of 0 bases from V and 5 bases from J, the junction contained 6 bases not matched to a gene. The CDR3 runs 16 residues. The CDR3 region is CASSLAGGRAGDTQYF. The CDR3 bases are TGTGCCAGCAGCTTAGCAGGCGGGAGGGCCGGAGATACGCAGTATTTT. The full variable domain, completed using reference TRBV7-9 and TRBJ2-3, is DTGVSQNPRHKITKRGQNVTFRCDPISEHNRLYWYRQTLGQGPEFLTYFQNEAQLEKSRLLSDRFSAERPKGSFSTLEIQRTEQGDSAMYLCASSLAGGRAGDTQYFGPGTRLTVL.

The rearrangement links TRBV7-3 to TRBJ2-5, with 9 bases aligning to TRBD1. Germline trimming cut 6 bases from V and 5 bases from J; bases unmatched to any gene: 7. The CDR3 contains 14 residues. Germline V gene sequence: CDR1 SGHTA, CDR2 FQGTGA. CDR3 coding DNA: TGTGCCAGCAGTACGTCAGGACAGGGGGAGACCCAGTACTTC. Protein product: CASSTSGQGETQYF.

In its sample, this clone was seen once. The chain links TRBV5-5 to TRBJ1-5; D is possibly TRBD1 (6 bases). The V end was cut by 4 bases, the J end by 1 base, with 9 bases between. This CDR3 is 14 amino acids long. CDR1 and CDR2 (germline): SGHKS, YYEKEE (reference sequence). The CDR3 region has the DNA TGTGCCAGCAGCCGGGACATAAGCAATCAGCCCCAGCATTTT. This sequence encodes CASSRDISNQPQHF.

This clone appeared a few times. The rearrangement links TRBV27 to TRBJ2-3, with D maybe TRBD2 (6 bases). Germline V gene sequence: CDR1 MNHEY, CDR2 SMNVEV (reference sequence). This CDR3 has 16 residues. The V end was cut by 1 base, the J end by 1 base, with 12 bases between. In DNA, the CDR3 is TGTGCCAGCAGTTTATTATCTGCGGGGCGCACAGATACGCAGTATTTT. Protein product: CASSLLSAGRTDTQYF.

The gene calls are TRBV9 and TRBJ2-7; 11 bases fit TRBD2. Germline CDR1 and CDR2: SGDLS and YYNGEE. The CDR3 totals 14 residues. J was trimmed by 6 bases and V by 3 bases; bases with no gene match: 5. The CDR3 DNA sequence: TGTGCCAGCAGCGCCGGGACTAGCGGCGGCGAGCAGTACTTC. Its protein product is CASSAGTSGGEQYF.

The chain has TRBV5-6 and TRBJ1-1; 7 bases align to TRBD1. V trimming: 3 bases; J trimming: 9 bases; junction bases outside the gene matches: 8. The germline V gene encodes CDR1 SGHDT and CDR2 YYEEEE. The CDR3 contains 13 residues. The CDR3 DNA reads TGTGCCAGCAGCTCTTCAACAGGGGTGCAAGCTTTCTTT. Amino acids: CASSSSTGVQAFF. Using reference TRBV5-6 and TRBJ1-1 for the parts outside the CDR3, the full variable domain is DAGVTQSPTHLIKTRGQQVTLRCSPKSGHDTVSWYQQALGQGPQFIFQYYEEEERQRGNFPDRFSGHQFPNYSSELNVNALLLGDSALYLCASSSSTGVQAFFGQGTRLTVV.

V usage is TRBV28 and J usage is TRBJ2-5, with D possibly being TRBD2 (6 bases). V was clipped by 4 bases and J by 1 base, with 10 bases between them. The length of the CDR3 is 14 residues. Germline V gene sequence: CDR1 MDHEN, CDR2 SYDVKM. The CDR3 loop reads CASSSAGFQETQYF. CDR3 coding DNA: TGTGCCAGCAGTTCAGCGGGCTTCCAAGAGACCCAGTACTTC.

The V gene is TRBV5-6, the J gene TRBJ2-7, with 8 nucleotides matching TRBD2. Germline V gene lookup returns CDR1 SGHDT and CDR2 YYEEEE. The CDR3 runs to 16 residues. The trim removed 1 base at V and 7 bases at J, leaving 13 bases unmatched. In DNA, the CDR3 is TGTGCCAGCAGCTTGTATTTGTCGGGAGGGCCGGCGGAGCAGTACTTC. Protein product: CASSLYLSGGPAEQYF. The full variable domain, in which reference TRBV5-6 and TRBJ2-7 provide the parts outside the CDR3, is DAGVTQSPTHLIKTRGQQVTLRCSPKSGHDTVSWYQQALGQGPQFIFQYYEEEERQRGNFPDRFSGHQFPNYSSELNVNALLLGDSALYLCASSLYLSGGPAEQYFGPGTRLTVT.

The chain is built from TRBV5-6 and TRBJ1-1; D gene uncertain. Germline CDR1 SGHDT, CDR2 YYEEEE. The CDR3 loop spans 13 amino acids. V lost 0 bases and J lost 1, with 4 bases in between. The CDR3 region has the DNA TGTGCCAGCAGCTTGGACAGGAACACTGAAGCTTTCTTT. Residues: CASSLDRNTEAFF.

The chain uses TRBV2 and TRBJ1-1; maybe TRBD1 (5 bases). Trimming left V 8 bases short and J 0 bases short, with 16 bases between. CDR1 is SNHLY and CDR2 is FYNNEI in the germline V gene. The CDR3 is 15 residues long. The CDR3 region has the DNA TGTGCCAGCGGGTTATTCAACAGGATGAACACTGAAGCTTTCTTT. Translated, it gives CASGLFNRMNTEAFF.

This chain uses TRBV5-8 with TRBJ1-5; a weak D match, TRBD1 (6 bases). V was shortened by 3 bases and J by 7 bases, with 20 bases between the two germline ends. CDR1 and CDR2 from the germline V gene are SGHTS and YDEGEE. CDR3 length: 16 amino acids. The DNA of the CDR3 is TGTGCCAGCAGCTCCCGTAGACTGGGGGCCTGGCAGCCCCAGCATTTT. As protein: CASSSRRLGAWQPQHF.

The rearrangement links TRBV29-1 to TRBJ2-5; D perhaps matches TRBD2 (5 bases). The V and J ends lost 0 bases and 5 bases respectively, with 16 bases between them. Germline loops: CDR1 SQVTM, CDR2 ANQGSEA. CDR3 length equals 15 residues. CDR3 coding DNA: TGCAGCGTTGAAGAGAGGCCGTCCTGGGAGGAGACCCAGTACTTC. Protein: CSVEERPSWEETQYF. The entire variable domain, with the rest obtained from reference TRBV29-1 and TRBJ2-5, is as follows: SAVISQKPSRDICQRGTSLTIQCQVDSQVTMMFWYRQQPGQSLTLIATANQGSEATYESGFVIDKFPISRPNLTFSTLTVSNMSPEDSSIYLCSVEERPSWEETQYFGPGTRLLVL.

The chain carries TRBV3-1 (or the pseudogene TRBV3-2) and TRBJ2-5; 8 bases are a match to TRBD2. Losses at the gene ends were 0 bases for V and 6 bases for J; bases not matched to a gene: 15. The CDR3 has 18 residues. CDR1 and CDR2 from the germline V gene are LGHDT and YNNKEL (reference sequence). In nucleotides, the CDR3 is TGTGCCAGCAGCCAAGATCATGGTTGGCGGGAGGAGAAGAAGACCCAGTACTTC. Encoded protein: CASSQDHGWREEKKTQYF.

As DNA, the CDR3 is TGTGCCAGCAGCCCCGGACAGGGGCCCACCGGCGGCTATGGCTACACCTTC. Translation gives CASSPGQGPTGGYGYTF. V gene TRBV7-9 combines with J gene TRBJ1-2; 9 positions match TRBD1. CDR1 is SEHNR, CDR2 FQNEAQ, per germline (reference sequence). CDR3 length equals 17 residues. Trimming removed 5 bases from V and 4 bases from J; junction bases left unmatched: 14.

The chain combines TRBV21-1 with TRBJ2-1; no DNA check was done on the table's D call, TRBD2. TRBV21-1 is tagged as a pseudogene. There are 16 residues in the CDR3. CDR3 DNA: TGTGCCAGCAGCAAAGTGGGCGGGAGGGCCTTCGATGAGCAGTTCTTC. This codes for CASSKVGGRAFDEQFF.

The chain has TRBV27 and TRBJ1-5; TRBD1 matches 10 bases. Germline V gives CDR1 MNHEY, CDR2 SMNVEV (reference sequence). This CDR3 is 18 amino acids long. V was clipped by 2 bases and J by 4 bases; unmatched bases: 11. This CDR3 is CASSLKGVGQGLNQPQHF. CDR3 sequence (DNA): TGTGCCAGCAGTTTAAAGGGGGTGGGACAGGGGTTAAATCAGCCCCAGCATTTT.

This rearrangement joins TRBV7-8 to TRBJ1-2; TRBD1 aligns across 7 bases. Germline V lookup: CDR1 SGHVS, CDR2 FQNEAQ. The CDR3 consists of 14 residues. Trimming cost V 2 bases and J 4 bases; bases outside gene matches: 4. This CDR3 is CASSLKAGGYGYTF. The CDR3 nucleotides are TGTGCCAGCAGCTTAAAGGCAGGGGGCTATGGCTACACCTTC.

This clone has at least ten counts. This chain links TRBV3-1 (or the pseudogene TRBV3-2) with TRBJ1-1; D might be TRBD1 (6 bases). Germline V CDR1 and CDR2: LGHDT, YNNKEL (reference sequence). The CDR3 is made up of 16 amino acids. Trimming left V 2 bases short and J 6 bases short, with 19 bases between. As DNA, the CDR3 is TGTGCCAGCAGCCAATACATCCTATCGGGGGGCCCTGAAGCTTTCTTT. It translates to CASSQYILSGGPEAFF.

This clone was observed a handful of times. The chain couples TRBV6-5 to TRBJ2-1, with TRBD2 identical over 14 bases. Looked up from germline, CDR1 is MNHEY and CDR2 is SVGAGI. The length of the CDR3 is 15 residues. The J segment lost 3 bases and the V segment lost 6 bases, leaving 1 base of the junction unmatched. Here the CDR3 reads CASSGLAGGYNEQFF. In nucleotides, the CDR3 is TGTGCCAGCAGCGGACTAGCGGGAGGCTACAATGAGCAGTTCTTC.

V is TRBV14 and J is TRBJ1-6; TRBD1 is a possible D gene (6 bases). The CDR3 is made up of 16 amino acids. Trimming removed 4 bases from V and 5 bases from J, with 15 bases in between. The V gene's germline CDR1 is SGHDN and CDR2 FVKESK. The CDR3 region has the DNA TGTGCCAGCAGCCTTACAGGGTATTGGGATAATTCACCCCTCCACTTT. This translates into CASSLTGYWDNSPLHF. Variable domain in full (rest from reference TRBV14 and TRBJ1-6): EAGVTQFPSHSVIEKGQTVTLRCDPISGHDNLYWYRRVMGKEIKFLLHFVKESKQDESGMPNNRFLAERTGGTYSTLKVQPAELEDSGVYFCASSLTGYWDNSPLHFGNGTRLTVT.

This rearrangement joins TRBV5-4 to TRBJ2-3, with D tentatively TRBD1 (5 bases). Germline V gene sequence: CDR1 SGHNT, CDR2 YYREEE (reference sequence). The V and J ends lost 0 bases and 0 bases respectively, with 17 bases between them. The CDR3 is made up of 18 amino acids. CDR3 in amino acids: CASSLARAGHSSTDTQYF. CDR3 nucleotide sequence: TGTGCCAGCAGCTTGGCCAGGGCAGGACATTCTAGCACAGATACGCAGTATTTT. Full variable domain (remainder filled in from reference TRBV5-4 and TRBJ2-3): ETGVTQSPTHLIKTRGQQVTLRCSSQSGHNTVSWYQQALGQGPQFIFQYYREEENGRGNFPPRFSGLQFPNYSSELNVNALELDDSALYLCASSLARAGHSSTDTQYFGPGTRLTVL.

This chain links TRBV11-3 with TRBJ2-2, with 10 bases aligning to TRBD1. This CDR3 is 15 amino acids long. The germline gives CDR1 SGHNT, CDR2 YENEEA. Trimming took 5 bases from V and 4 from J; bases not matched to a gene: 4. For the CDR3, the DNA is TGTGCCAGCAGCCCCCGGACAGGGGGCACCGGGGAGCTGTTTTTT. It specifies CASSPRTGGTGELFF. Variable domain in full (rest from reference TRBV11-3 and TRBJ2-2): EAGVVQSPRYKIIEKKQPVAFWCNPISGHNTLYWYLQNLGQGPELLIRYENEEAVDDSQLPKDRFSAERLKGVDSTLKIQPAELGDSAVYLCASSPRTGGTGELFFGEGSRLTVL.

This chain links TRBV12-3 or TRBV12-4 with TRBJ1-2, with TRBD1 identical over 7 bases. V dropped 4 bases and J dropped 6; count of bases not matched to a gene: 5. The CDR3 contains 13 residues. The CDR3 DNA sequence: TGTGCCAGCAGTTCACAGGGGATAAATGGCTACACCTTC. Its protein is CASSSQGINGYTF.

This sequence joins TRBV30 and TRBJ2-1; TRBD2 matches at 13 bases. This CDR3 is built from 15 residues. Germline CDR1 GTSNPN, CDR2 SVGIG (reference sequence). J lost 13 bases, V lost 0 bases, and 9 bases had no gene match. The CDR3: CAWSVRTSGGAGQFF. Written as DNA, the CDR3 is TGTGCCTGGAGTGTACGAACTAGCGGGGGGGCCGGTCAGTTCTTC.